This T cell receptor (beta chain) came from a study of T cells after yellow fever vaccination. Overall study context: Low-cell-number fractions underwent preparation using SMART-Seq v4 Ultra Low Input. Whole-study findings and limits: The study re-detected most primary-vaccination clones after the booster (around 96% CD4, roughly 88% CD8). On re-exposure, the response was weaker but peaked faster, at day 5 versus 15.

Many counts were recorded for this clonotype. Antigen: not known. The TCR cDNA carried a universal primer site and UMIs from 5'RACE template switching. Each CDR3 protein is one row after TCRdb ran MiXCR on the 5' RACE reads. Of 350,000 to 450,000 distinct CDR3 sequences detected, under 20% appear once; the ten largest clones hold 15% to 20%. Sequencing used PBMCs, obtained before the yellow fever booster vaccination. The clonotype was recovered from a man aged 18 to 29 who received the YFV17D yellow fever vaccine.

The CDR3 coding sequence is TGTGCCAGCAGCTTAGGACCCGAGCGAGGATACGAGCAGTACTTC. Residues: CASSLGPERGYEQYF. The genes are TRBV7-9 and TRBJ2-7; D remains ambiguous. This CDR3 contains 15 residues. CDR1 is SEHNR and CDR2 is FQNEAQ in the germline V gene (reference sequence). The V end was cut by 1 base, the J end by 4 bases, with 14 bases between.